This TCR beta chain was found in a study of blood T cell repertoires in COVID-19. Generated by immunoSEQ multiplex PCR, the TCRdb table keeps only in-frame clones and is missing some. Of 200,000 to 300,000 clones detected, about nine tenths appear once; the ten largest clones hold under 2%. Trimming stripped 8 bases from V and 3 bases from J, with 16 bases between. This CDR3 has 14 amino acids. The V gene's germline CDR1 is SGHRS and CDR2 YFSETQ. V is TRBV5-1 and J is TRBJ2-3, with a tentative D call TRBD1 (6 bases). The sequencing input was peripheral blood. This receptor was obtained from a woman in her sixties or seventies who had recovered from COVID-19. CDR3 in amino acids: CASGQNFVTDTQYF. The CDR3 DNA is TGCGCCAGTGGACAGAACTTCGTAACAGATACGCAGTATTTT. The full variable domain, completed using reference TRBV5-1 and TRBJ2-3, is KAGVTQTPRYLIKTRGQQVTLSCSPISGHRSVSWYQQTPGQGLQFLFEYFSETQRNKGNFPGRFSGRQFSNSRSEMNVSTLELGDSALYLCASGQNFVTDTQYFGPGTRLTVL.